The clone carrying this T cell receptor beta chain showed up just a few times. Antigen: not known. Treatment specified: roughly 11-day PBMC culture with coronavirus spike peptide pools or control peptides (ViraFEST assay). PCR positivity was dated March to December 2020, before US Alpha, Beta and Delta variants. PBMCs were cultured at around 2 million per well with roughly 9.7 IU/ml IL-2 and 10 ug/ml peptide pools. These data originate in a study of vaccination and CD4 T cells after COVID-19. The wider study: As control conditions, cultures were given either a CEFX pool serving as positive control, an HIV-1 Nef pool, or no peptide at all.

V shed 5 bases, J shed 7 bases, and the junction held 6 bases outside the gene matches. This CDR3 region has 14 residues. The germline CDR1 and CDR2 sequences are LNHDA and SQIVND (reference sequence). General study points: Convalescent patients had a median about 88% of post-vaccine SARS-CoV-2-reactive clones that were detected only after vaccination, not before it.

Cultured CD4+ T-cell DNA underwent Oncomine TCR Beta short-read sequencing. TCRdb independently ran MiXCR on the PCR reads; one entry per CDR3 protein. This table has tens of thousands of distinct CDR3 sequences, about half appearing once. The chain carries TRBV19 and TRBJ2-2; 8 nucleotides match TRBD1. This receptor was taken from a human donor who had recovered from COVID-19. Input material: CD4+ T cells from blood, cultured in vitro. CDR3 in amino acids: CASSDQGAGGELFF. The DNA for the CDR3 is TGTGCCAGTAGTGACCAGGGGGCAGGCGGGGAGCTGTTTTTT. Filled out from reference TRBV19 and TRBJ2-2, the complete variable domain reads DGGITQSPKYLFRKEGQNVTLSCEQNLNHDAMYWYRQDPGQGLRLIYYSQIVNDFQKGDIAEGYSVSREKKESFPLTVTSAQKNPTAFYLCASSDQGAGGELFFGEGSRLTVL.